The clone carrying this T cell receptor (beta chain) came up many times. CDR1 is SGHAT and CDR2 is FQNNGV in the germline V gene. This CDR3 has 14 amino acids. V lost 1 base, J lost 2 bases, and 6 bases lay in between. These data belong to a study of T-cell memory formation after mild COVID-19. TCRdb re-derived calls from the 5' RACE reads in MiXCR, one entry per CDR3 protein. The profile shows about 280,000 distinct CDR3 sequences, around 8% of them singletons. Sequences were obtained from PBMCs or a T cell subset sorted from them (not recorded which). The sequence derives from a man aged 18 to 29 who had mild COVID-19 (a few samples of this study predate the infection). Cell type and time point are not known. The chain joins TRBV11-2 to TRBJ1-5, with D unclear. CDR3 residues: CASSLVSGNQPQHF. In DNA, the CDR3 is TGTGCCAGCAGCTTAGTCTCTGGCAATCAGCCCCAGCATTTT. The whole variable domain, remainder taken from reference TRBV11-2 and TRBJ1-5, is EAGVAQSPRYKIIEKRQSVAFWCNPISGHATLYWYQQILGQGPKLLIQFQNNGVVDDSQLPKDRFSAERLKGVDSTLKIQPAKLEDSAVYLCASSLVSGNQPQHFGDGTRLSIL.